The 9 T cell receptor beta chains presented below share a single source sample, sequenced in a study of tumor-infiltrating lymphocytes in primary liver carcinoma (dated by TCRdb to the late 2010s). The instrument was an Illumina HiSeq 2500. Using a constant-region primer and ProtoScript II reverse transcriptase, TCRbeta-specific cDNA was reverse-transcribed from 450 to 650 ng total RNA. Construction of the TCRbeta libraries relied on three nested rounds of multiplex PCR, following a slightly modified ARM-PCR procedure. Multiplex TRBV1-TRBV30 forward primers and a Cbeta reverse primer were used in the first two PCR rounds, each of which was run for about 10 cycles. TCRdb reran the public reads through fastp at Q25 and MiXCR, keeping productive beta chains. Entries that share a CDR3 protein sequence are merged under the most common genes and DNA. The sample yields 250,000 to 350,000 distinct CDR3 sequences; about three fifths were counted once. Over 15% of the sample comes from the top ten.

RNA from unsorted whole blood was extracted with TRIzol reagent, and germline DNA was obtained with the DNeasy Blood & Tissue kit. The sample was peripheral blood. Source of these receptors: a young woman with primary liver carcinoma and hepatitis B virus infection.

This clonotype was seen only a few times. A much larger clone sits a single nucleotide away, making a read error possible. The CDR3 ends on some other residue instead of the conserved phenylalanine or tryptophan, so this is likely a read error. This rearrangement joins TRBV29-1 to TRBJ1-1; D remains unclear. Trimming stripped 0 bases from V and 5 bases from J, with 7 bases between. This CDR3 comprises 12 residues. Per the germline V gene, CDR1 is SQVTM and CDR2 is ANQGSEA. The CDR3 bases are TGCAGCGTTGAAGATTTGGGGACTGAAGCTTTCTAT. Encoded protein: CSVEDLGTEAFY.

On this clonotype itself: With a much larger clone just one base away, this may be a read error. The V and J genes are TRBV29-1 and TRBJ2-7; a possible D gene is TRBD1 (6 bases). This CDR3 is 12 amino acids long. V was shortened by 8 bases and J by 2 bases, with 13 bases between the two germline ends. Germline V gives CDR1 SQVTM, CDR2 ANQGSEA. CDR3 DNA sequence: TGCAGCCCAGTAGGGGACACCTACGAGCAGTACTTC. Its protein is CSPVGDTYEQYF.

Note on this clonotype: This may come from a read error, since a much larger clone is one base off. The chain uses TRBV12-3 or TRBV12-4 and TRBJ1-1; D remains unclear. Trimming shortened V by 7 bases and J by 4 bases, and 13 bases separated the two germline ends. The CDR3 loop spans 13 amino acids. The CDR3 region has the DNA TGTGCCAGCACCCTATGCTCCGGCACTGAAGCTTTCTTT. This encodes CASTLCSGTEAFF.

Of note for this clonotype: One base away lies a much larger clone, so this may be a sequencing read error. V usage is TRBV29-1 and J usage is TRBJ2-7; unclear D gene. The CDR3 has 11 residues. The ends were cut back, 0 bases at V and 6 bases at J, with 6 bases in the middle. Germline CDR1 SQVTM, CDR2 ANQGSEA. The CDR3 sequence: CSVEDPCEQYF. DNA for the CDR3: TGCAGCGTTGAAGACCCCTGCGAGCAGTACTTC.

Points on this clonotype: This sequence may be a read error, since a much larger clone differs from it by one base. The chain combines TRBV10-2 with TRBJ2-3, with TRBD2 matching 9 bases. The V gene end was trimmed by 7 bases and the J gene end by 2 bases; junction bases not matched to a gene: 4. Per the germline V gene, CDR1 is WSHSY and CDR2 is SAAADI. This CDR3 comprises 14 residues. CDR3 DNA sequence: TGCGCCAGCATGACTAGCGGCGTCACAGATACGCAGTATTTT. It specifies CASMTSGVTDTQYF.

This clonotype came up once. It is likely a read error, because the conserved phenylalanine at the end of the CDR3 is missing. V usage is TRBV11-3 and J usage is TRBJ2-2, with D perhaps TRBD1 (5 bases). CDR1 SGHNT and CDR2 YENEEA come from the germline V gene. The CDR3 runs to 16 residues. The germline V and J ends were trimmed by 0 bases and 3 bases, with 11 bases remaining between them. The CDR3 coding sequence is TGTGCCAGCAGCTTAGAAGTGACAGAGGACACCGGGGAGCTGTTTGTT. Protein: CASSLEVTEDTGELFV.

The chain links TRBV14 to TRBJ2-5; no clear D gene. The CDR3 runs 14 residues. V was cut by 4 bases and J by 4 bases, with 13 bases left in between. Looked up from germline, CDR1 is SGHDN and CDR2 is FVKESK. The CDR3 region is CASSRNSVRETQYF. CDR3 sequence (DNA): TGTGCCAGCAGCCGAAACTCGGTACGAGAGACCCAGTACTTC.

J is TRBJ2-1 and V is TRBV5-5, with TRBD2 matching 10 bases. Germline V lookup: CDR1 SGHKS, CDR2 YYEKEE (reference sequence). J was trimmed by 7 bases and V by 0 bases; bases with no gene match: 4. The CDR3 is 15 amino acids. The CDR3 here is CASSLVASGSNEQFF. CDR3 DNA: TGTGCCAGCAGCTTGGTCGCTAGCGGGAGTAATGAGCAGTTCTTC.

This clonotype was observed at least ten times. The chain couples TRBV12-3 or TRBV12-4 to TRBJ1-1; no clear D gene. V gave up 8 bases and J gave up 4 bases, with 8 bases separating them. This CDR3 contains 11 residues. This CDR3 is CASRWGTEAFF. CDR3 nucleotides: TGTGCCAGCCGGTGGGGCACTGAAGCTTTCTTT.